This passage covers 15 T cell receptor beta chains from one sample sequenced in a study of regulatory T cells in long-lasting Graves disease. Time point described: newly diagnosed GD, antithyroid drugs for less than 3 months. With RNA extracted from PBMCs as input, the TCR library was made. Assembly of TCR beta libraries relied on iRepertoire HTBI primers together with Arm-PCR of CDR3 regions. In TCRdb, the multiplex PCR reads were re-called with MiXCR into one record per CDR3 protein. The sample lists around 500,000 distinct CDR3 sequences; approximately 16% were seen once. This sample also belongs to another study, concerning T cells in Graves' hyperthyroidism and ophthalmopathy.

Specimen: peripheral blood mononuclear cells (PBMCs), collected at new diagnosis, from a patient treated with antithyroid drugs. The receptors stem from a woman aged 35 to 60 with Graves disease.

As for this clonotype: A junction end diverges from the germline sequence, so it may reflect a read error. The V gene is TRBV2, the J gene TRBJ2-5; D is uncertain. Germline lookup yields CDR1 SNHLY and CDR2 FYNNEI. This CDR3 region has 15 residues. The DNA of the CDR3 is TGCGCCAGCAGCCAAGATCGCCCAGTCCAAGAGACCCAGTACTTC. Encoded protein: CASSQDRPVQETQYF.

CDR3 nucleotide sequence: TGCGCCAGCAGATGGACAGCTCTCGAATCCTATGGCTACACCTTC. As protein: CASRWTALESYGYTF. The chain joins TRBV4-1 to TRBJ1-2; a possible D gene is TRBD1 (6 bases). The CDR3 totals 15 residues. The V gene's germline CDR1 is MGHRA and CDR2 YSYEKL. V lost 6 bases and J 4 bases, leaving 18 bases between the germline ends.

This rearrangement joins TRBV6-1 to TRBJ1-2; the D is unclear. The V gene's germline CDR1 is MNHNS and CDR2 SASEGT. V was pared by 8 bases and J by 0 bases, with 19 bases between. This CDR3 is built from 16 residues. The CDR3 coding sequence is TGTGCCAGCTCCCAAGAACCTACTCTGTCTAACTATGGCTACACCTTC. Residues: CASSQEPTLSNYGYTF.

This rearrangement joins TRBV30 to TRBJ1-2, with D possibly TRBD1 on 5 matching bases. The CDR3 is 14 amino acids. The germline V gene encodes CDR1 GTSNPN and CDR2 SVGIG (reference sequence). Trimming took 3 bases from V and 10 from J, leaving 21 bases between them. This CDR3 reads CAWRGLTASITYTF. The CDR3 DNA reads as TGTGCCTGGAGGGGACTGACAGCTAGTATCACCTACACCTTC.

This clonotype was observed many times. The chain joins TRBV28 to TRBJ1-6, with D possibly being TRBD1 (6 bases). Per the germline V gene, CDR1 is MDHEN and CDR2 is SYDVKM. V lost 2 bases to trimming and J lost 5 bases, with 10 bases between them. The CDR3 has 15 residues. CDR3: CASSLRAGDNSPLHF. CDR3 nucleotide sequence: TGTGCCAGCAGTTTAAGGGCAGGGGATAATTCACCCCTCCACTTT.

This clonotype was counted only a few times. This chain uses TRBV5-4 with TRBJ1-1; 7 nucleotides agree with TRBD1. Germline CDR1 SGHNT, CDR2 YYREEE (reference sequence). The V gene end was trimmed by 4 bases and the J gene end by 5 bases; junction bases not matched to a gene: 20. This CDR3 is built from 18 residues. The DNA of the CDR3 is TGTGCCAGCAGCACCCCAACGTACCAGGGGGGAAGTAGGACTGAAGCTTTCTTT. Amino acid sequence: CASSTPTYQGGSRTEAFF.

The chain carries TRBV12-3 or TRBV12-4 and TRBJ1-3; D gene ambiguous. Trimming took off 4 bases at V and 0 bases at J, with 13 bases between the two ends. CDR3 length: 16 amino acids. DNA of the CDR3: TGTGCCAGCAGTTGGGCGGGCCCGGACTCTGGAAACACCATATATTTT. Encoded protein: CASSWAGPDSGNTIYF.

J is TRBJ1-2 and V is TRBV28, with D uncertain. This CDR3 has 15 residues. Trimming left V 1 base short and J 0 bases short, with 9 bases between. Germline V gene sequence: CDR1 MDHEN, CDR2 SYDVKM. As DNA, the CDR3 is TGTGCCAGCAGTTTATATTCGGTTTCTAACTATGGCTACACCTTC. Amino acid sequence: CASSLYSVSNYGYTF.

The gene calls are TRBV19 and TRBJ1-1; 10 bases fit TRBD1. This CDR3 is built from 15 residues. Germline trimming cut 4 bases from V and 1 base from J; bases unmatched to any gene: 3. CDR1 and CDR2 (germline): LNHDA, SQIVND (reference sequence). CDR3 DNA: TGTGCCAGTAGTACTCGGACAGGGGGGAACACTGAAGCTTTCTTT. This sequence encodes CASSTRTGGNTEAFF.

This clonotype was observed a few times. The CDR3 sequence: CASSVASNSGSHHQETQYF. CDR3 DNA sequence: TGTGCCAGCAGCGTAGCAAGTAACAGCGGGAGCCACCATCAAGAGACCCAGTACTTC. The chain links TRBV9 to TRBJ2-5; 8 nucleotides line up with TRBD2. V was pared by 0 bases and J by 2 bases, with 15 bases of the junction left unmatched. CDR1 is SGDLS and CDR2 is YYNGEE in the germline V gene. The CDR3 totals 19 residues.

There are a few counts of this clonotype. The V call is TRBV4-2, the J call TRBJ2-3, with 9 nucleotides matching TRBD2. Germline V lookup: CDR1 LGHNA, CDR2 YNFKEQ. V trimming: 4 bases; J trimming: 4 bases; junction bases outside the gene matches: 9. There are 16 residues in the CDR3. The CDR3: CASSPRGSGGPDTQYF. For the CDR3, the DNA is TGTGCCAGCAGCCCGAGGGGTAGCGGGGGCCCAGATACGCAGTATTTT.

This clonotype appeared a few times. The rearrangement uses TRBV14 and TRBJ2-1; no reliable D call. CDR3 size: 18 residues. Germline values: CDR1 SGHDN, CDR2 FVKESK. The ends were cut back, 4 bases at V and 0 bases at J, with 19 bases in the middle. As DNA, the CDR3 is TGTGCCAGCAGCCCGACCAGACGGGCCCAAAGCTCCTACAATGAGCAGTTCTTC. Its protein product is CASSPTRRAQSSYNEQFF.

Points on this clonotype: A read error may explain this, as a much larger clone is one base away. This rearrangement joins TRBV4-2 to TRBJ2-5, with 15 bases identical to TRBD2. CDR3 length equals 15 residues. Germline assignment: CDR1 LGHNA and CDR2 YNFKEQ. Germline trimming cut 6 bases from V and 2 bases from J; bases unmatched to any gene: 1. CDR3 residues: CASSGTSGRQETQYF. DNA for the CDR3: TGTGCCAGCAGTGGGACTAGCGGGAGGCAAGAGACCCAGTACTTC.

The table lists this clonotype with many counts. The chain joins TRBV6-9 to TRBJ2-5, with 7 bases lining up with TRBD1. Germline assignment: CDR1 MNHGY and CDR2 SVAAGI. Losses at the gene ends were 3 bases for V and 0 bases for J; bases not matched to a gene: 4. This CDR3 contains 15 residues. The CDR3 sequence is CASSYLGTDQETQYF. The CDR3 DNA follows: TGTGCCAGCAGTTACCTGGGGACAGACCAAGAGACCCAGTACTTC.

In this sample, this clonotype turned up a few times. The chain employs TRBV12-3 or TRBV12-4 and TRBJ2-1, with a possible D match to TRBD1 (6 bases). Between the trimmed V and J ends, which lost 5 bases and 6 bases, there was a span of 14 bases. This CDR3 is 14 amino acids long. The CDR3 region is CASSPTGSTNEQFF. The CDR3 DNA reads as TGTGCCAGCAGTCCAACAGGGAGTACCAATGAGCAGTTCTTC.